The entry below gives a single T cell receptor (beta chain) sequence along with its context. The source of the sample is a study of CD8+ T cells in alopecia areata. As to treatment: oral pan-JAK inhibitor, 5-10 mg twice daily. Reverse transcription of extracted RNA yielded cDNA, which provided the sequencing template. Only in-frame clones appear in the TCRdb table, and some are missing; sequencing was by immunoSEQ multiplex PCR. Of 110,000 or so clones listed, 58% were seen once; the top ten hold roughly 30%. The CDR3 is 14 residues long. Germline values: CDR1 MGHRA, CDR2 YSYEKL. V lost 5 bases and J 1 base, leaving 11 bases between the germline ends.

The origin of this receptor is a human donor with alopecia areata. Here the sequenced sample was CD8+ T cells sorted from blood, taken at week 4, from a patient treated with tofacitinib. The chain links TRBV4-1 to TRBJ1-1; D is unresolved. The CDR3 region has the DNA TGCGCCAGCAGCGAGAGGTACGAGAACACTGAAGCTTTCTTT. As protein: CASSERYENTEAFF.